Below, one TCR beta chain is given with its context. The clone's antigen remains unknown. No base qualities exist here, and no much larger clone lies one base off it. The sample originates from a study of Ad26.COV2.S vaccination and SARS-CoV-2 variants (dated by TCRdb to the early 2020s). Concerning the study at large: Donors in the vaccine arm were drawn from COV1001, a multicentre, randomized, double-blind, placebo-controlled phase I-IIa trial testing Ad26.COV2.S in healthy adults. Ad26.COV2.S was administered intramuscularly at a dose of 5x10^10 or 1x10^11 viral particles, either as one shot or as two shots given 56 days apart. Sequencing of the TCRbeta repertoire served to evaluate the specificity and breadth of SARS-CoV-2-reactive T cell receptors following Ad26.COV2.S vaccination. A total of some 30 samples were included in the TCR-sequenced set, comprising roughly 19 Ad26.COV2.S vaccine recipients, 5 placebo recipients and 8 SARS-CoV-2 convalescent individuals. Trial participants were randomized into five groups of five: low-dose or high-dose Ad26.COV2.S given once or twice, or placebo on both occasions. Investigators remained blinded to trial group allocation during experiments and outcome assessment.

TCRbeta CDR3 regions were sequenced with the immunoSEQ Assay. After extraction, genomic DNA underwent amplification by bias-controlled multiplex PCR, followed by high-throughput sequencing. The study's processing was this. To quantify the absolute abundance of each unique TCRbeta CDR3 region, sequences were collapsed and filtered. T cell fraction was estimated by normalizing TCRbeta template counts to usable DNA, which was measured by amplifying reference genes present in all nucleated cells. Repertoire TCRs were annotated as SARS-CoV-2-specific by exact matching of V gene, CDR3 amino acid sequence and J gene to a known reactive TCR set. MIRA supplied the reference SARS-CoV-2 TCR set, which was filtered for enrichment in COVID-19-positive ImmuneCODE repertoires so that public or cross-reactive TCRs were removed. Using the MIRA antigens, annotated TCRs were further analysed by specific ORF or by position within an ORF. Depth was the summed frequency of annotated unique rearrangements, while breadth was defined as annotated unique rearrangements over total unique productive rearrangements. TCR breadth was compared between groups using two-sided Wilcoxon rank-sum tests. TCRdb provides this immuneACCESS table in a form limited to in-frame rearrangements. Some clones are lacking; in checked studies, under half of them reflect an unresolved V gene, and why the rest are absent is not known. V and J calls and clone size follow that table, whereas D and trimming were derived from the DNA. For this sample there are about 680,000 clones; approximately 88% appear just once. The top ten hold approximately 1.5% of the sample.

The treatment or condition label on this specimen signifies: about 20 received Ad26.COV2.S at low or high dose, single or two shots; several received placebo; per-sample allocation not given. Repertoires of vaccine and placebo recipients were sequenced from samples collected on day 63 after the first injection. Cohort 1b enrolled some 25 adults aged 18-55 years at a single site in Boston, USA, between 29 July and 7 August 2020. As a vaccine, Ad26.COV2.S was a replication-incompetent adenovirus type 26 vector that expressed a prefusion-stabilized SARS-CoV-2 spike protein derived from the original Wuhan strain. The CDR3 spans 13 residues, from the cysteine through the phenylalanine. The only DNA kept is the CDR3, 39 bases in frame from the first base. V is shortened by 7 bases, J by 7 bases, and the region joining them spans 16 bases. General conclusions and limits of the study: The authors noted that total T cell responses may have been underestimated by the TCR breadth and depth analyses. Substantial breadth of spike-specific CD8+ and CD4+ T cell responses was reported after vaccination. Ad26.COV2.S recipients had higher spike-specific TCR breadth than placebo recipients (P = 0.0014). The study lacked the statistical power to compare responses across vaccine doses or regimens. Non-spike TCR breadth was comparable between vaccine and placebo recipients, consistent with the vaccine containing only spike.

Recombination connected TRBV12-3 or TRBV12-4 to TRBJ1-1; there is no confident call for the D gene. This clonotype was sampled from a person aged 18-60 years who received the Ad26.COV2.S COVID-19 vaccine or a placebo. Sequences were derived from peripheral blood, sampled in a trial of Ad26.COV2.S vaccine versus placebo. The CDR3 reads CASKGDGSNEAFF. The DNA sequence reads TGTGCCAGCAAAGGAGACGGGAGCAATGAAGCTTTCTTT.